This T cell receptor beta chain appears in the sequencing data of a study of human T cells and chemical hapten exposure. Germline V gene sequence: CDR1 SEHNR, CDR2 FQNEAQ (reference sequence). V shed 6 bases, J shed 8 bases, and the junction held 12 bases outside the gene matches. The CDR3 has 15 amino acids. This clonotype was counted a few times. The library tagged each cDNA molecule with unique molecular identifiers. Using its own MiXCR run on the RACE reads, TCRdb lists one record per CDR3 protein. The sample lists about 350,000 distinct CDR3 sequences; around 5% were seen once. This sample's time point: pre-sensitization, week 0. Regarding treatment: therapeutic diphenylcyclopropenone sensitization with weekly scalp DPC. Each patch-test visit's blood sample preceded patch application.

The TCR was taken from a young woman with alopecia areata. Some clones in this sample may be carry-over from other donors' samples. The V call is TRBV7-9, the J call TRBJ1-4, with 7 nucleotides matching TRBD1. The sequenced sample was whole blood, obtained in connection with sensitization to the hapten diphenylcyclopropenone (DPC). The CDR3 protein is CASSPEGAAVEKLFF. As DNA, the CDR3 is TGTGCCAGCAGTCCTGAGGGGGCAGCGGTAGAAAAACTGTTTTTT.